In this sample, the clone carrying this T cell receptor (beta chain) turned up a few times. This entry belongs to a study of shared clonotypes between healthy human individuals. Germline values: CDR1 SGHNT, CDR2 YYREEE (reference sequence). V lost 1 base and J lost 2; bases outside the gene matches: 1. The CDR3 totals 15 residues. Profiling relied on immunoSEQ multiplex PCR, and the TCRdb table lists in-frame clones only, not all of them. The repertoire includes about 700,000 clones, about 74% of them detected once, and roughly 1.7% sits in the top ten. The sequenced sample was memory CD4+ T cells sorted from blood. Sample subset: CD45RA-negative fraction. This chain uses TRBV5-4 with TRBJ2-3; TRBD2 agrees at 10 bases. This TCR was sampled from a young woman in good health. CDR3 residues: CASSLSGRVTDTQYF. CDR3 nucleotides: TGTGCCAGCAGCTTGAGCGGGAGGGTCACAGATACGCAGTATTTT.